There are many counts of the clone carrying this TCR beta chain. The data originate from a study of regulatory T cells in long-lasting Graves disease. In the study overall: For under 3 months, newly diagnosed Graves' patients had been taking antithyroid drugs.

V was trimmed by 6 bases and J by 4 bases, leaving 13 bases between them. CDR3 length: 14 residues. The germline V gene encodes CDR1 MDHEN and CDR2 SYDVKM. The TCR beta library used iRepertoire HTBI primers with Arm-PCR amplification of CDR3. TCRdb fed the multiplex PCR reads into MiXCR, producing one record per CDR3 protein. The sample holds some 460,000 distinct CDR3 sequences, 15% to 20% seen once. Time point indicated: newly diagnosed GD, antithyroid drugs for less than 3 months. Construction of the TCR library relied on RNA isolated from PBMCs. These records were also assigned to another study, of T cells in Graves' hyperthyroidism and ophthalmopathy. As that study records: Diagnosis relied on clinical symptoms, serum thyroxine and TRAb, thyroid ultrasound and orbital computed tomography.

The source is a man aged 35 to 55 with Graves disease. The chain recombines TRBV28 with TRBJ1-5; the D gene is possibly TRBD1 (5 bases). The material was peripheral blood mononuclear cells (PBMCs), obtained at new diagnosis, from a patient treated with antithyroid drugs. The CDR3 DNA sequence: TGTGCCAGCAGCCCGGGGGTGGGGAATCAGCCCCAGCATTTT. The encoded protein is CASSPGVGNQPQHF.